What follows is one T cell receptor (beta chain) and its context. This sample is part of a study of T cell responses to AZD1222 COVID-19 vaccine. The length of the CDR3 is 16 residues. Trimming removed 2 bases at V and 2 bases at J, with 13 bases between. The germline CDR1 and CDR2 sequences are LNHDA and SQIVND (reference sequence). Clones were sequenced by immunoSEQ multiplex PCR, and TCRdb holds only the in-frame ones, with some missing. Among 130,000 to 150,000 clones, approximately 89% were seen once, and the ten largest hold around 1.7%. The receptor was isolated from an adult who received the AZD1222 COVID-19 vaccine. Sequencing used peripheral blood, obtained 28 days after the second AZD1222 dose. The chain combines TRBV19 with TRBJ1-5, with a tentative D call TRBD1 (5 bases). CDR3 amino acids: CASSIPRALGNQPQHF. CDR3 nucleotides: TGTGCCAGTAGTATACCCAGGGCGTTGGGCAATCAGCCCCAGCATTTT.